This paragraph reports one TCR beta chain. Its antigen is unidentified. One end of the junction is discordant with germline, which a read error may explain. The sample is drawn from a study of shared clonotypes between healthy human individuals. Study-level findings and limits: Deeper or shallower sequencing was expected to change how clonotypes are shared among donors.

This CDR3 has 17 residues. From germline, CDR1 is SGHDT and CDR2 YYEEEE. The assay was immunoSEQ multiplex PCR, and TCRdb's table has in-frame clones only and misses some. The sample lists around 500,000 clones; more than 65% were seen once. The receptor comes from a woman in her thirties or forties in good health. Some clones in this sample may be carry-over from other donors' samples. The chain recombines TRBV5-6 with TRBJ2-2; tentative D call: TRBD2 (5 bases). The sequencing sample was made of PBMCs. The DNA of the CDR3 is TGTGCCAGCAGCTTGGCCGGGGAGCAGGTGGCCACCGGTGAGCTGTTTTTT. Its translation: CASSLAGEQVATGELFF.